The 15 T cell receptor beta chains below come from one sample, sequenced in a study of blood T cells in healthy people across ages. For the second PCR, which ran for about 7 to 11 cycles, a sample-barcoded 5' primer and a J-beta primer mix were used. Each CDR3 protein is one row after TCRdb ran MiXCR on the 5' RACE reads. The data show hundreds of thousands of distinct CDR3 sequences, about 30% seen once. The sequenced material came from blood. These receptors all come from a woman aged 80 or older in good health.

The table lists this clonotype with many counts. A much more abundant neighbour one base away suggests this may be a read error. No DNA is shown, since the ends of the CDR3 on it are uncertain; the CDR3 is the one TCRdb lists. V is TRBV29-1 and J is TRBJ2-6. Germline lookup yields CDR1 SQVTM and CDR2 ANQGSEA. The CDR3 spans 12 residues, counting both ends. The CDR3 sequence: CSVAGGANVRTF.

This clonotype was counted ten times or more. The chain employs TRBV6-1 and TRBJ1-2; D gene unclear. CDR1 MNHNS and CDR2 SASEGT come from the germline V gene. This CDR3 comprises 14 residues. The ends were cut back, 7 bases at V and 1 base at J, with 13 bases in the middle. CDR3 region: CASIQLGSNYGYTF. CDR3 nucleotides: TGTGCCAGCATCCAACTGGGAAGTAACTATGGCTACACCTTC.

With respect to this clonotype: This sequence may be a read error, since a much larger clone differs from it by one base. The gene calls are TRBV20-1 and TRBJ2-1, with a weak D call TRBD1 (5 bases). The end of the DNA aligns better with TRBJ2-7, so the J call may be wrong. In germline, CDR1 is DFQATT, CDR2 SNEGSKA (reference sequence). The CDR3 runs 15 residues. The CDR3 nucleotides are TGCAGTGCTAGAGATCGGCAGGGCTCCTACAATGAGCAGTACTTC. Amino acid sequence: CSARDRQGSYNEQYF.

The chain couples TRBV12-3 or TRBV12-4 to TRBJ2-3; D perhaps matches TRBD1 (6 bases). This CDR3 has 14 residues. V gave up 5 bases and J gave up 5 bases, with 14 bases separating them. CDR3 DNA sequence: TGTGCCAGCAGTGGAGCGGACAGAGTAGATACGCAGTATTTT. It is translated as CASSGADRVDTQYF.

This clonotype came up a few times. In nucleotides, the CDR3 is TGTGCCAGCACCCGGCTAGAGGGAGATACGCAGTATTTT. Translation: CASTRLEGDTQYF. The rearrangement links TRBV2 to TRBJ2-3; TRBD2 might be the D (5 bases). Trimming took off 7 bases at V and 5 bases at J, with 13 bases between the two ends. Germline V gene sequence: CDR1 SNHLY, CDR2 FYNNEI. The CDR3 is made up of 13 amino acids.

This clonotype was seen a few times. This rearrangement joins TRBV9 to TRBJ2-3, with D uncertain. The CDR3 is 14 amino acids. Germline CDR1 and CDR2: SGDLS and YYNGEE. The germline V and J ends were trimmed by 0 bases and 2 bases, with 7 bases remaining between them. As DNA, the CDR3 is TGTGCCAGCAGCGTAGGGGCAGACACAGATACGCAGTATTTT. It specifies CASSVGADTDTQYF. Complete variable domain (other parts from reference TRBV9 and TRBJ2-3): DSGVTQTPKHLITATGQRVTLRCSPRSGDLSVYWYQQSLDQGLQFLIQYYNGEERAKGNILERFSAQQFPDLHSELNLSSLELGDSALYFCASSVGADTDTQYFGPGTRLTVL.

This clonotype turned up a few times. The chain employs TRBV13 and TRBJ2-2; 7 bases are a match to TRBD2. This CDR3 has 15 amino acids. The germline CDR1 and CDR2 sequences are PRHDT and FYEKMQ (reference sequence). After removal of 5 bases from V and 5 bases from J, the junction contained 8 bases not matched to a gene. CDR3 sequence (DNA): TGTGCCAGCAGCCAGCGGGGCAGGGAAACCGGGGAGCTGTTTTTT. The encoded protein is CASSQRGRETGELFF.

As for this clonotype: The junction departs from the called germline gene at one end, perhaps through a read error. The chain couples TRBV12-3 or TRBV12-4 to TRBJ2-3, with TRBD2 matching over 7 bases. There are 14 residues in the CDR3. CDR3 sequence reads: CASSLGGTGDTRYF. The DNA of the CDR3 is TGTGCCAGCAGTTTGGGGGGGACTGGGGATACGCGGTATTTT.

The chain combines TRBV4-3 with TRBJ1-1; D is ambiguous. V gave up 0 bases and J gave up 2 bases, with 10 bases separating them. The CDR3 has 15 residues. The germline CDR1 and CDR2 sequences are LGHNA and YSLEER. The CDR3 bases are TGCGCCAGCAGCCAAGATCAGAGGCTCAACACTGAAGCTTTCTTT. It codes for CASSQDQRLNTEAFF.

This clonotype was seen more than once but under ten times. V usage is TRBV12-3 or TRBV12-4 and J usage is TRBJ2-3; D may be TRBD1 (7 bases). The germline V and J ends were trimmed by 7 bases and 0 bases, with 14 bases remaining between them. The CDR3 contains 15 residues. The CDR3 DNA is TGTGCCAGCACCCAGGGGGGAGAGAGCACAGATACGCAGTATTTT. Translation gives CASTQGGESTDTQYF.

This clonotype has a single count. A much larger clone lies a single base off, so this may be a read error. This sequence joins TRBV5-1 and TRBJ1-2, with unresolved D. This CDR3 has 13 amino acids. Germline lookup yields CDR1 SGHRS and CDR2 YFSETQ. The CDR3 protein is CASSLSRSYGHTF. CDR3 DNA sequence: TGCGCCAGCAGCTTGTCAAGGTCATATGGCCACACCTTC.

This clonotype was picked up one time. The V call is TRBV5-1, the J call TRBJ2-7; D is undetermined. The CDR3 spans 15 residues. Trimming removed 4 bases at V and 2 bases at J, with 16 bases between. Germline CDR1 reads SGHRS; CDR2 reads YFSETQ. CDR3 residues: CASSPFPGGTYEQYF. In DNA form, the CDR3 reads TGCGCCAGCAGCCCGTTTCCAGGTGGGACCTACGAGCAGTACTTC.

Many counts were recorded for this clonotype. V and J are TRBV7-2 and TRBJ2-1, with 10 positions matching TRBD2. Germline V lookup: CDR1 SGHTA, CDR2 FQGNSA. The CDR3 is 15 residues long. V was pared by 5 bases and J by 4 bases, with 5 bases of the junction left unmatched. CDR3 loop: CASSQSGGGYNEQFF. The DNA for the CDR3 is TGTGCCAGCAGCCAGAGCGGGGGGGGTTACAATGAGCAGTTCTTC.

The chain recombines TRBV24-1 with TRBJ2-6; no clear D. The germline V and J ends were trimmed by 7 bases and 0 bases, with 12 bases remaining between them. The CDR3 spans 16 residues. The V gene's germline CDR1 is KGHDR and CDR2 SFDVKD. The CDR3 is CATSEGPSSGANVLTF. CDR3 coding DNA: TGTGCCACCAGCGAAGGACCGAGCTCTGGGGCCAACGTCCTGACTTTC.

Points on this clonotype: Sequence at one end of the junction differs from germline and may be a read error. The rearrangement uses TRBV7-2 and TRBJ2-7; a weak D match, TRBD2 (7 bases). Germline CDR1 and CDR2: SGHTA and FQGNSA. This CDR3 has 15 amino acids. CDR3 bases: TGTGCCAGCAGCTTAGATCGCGGGGGCGCCTACGGGCAGTACTTC. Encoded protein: CASSLDRGGAYGQYF.